A single sample gave rise to the 22 T cell receptor beta chains below, sequenced in a study of shared clonotypes between healthy human individuals. The data were produced by immunoSEQ multiplex PCR, yet TCRdb's version contains in-frame clones alone and is incomplete. The sample carries about 580,000 clones, about 98% recorded once. In the naive CD8 group, cells lacked CD45RO and were positively selected for CCR7, so terminally differentiated effector memory CD45RA+ cells were left out. The sample comprised naive CD8+ T cells sorted from blood. The receptor source for this set is a man younger than 40 in good health.

This rearrangement joins TRBV29-1 to TRBJ2-5, with D hard to call. Per the germline V gene, CDR1 is SQVTM and CDR2 is ANQGSEA. V lost 2 bases and J 1 base, leaving 11 bases between the germline ends. The CDR3 runs to 14 residues. This chain's CDR3 is CSVEPATLQETQYF. The CDR3 DNA follows: TGCAGCGTTGAACCTGCGACCCTCCAAGAGACCCAGTACTTC. Together with reference TRBV29-1 and TRBJ2-5, the CDR3 gives the full variable domain: SAVISQKPSRDICQRGTSLTIQCQVDSQVTMMFWYRQQPGQSLTLIATANQGSEATYESGFVIDKFPISRPNLTFSTLTVSNMSPEDSSIYLCSVEPATLQETQYFGPGTRLLVL.

V is TRBV14 and J is TRBJ2-5; 8 positions agree with TRBD2. Germline loops: CDR1 SGHDN, CDR2 FVKESK. V shed 7 bases and J 5 bases; nucleotides not matched to a gene: 6. The CDR3 length is 13 residues. CDR3 nucleotide sequence: TGTGCCAGCAACCGACTAGCGTCCGAGACCCAGTACTTC. This sequence encodes CASNRLASETQYF.

The chain couples TRBV4-3 to TRBJ2-1; possible D gene TRBD1, 6 bases. Germline CDR1 is LGHNA and CDR2 is YSLEER. CDR3 length equals 14 residues. Deletions cut 0 bases from V and 5 bases from J, with 8 bases between. The chain's CDR3 is CASSQDRGHNEQFF. Written as DNA, the CDR3 is TGCGCCAGCAGCCAAGACAGGGGCCACAATGAGCAGTTCTTC.

This chain uses TRBV7-4 with TRBJ2-7; 8 bases map to TRBD2. This CDR3 region has 18 residues. J gave up 0 bases and V 5 bases, and 15 bases lay outside the gene matches. CDR1 is SGHVT, CDR2 SQSDAQ, per germline. The CDR3 region is CASSPLDLPSGGSYEQYF. DNA of the CDR3: TGTGCCAGCAGCCCCCTGGACCTGCCGAGCGGGGGCTCCTACGAGCAGTACTTC.

The gene calls are TRBV4-1 and TRBJ2-7; D possibly corresponds to TRBD2 (5 bases). Germline V gene lookup returns CDR1 MGHRA and CDR2 YSYEKL. The CDR3 runs to 15 residues. The V end lost 0 bases, the J end lost 6 bases, and 15 bases lay between the germline ends. CDR3: CASSQDSDTFREQYF. In DNA form, the CDR3 reads TGCGCCAGCAGCCAAGATAGCGACACATTTCGCGAGCAGTACTTC.

This clone was recorded once. Germline and junction disagree at one end, which may indicate a read error. This same CDR3 is encoded by further DNA sequences in the sample. The chain combines TRBV7-9 with TRBJ2-1; the match to TRBD2 covers 9 bases. This CDR3 has 15 residues. Germline values: CDR1 SEHNR, CDR2 FQNEAQ (reference sequence). In DNA, the CDR3 is TGCGCCAGCAGCCCCGCAGCGGGGGGTTACAATGAGCAGTTCTTC. This sequence encodes CASSPAAGGYNEQFF.

This clone was picked up many times. The chain carries TRBV27 and TRBJ2-7, with 8 bases that match TRBD1. This CDR3 region has 14 residues. Losses at the gene ends were 5 bases for V and 4 bases for J; bases not matched to a gene: 7. Germline V gives CDR1 MNHEY, CDR2 SMNVEV (reference sequence). CDR3 amino acids: CASSPGQVGYEQYF. As DNA, the CDR3 is TGTGCCAGCAGTCCGGGACAGGTTGGGTACGAGCAGTACTTC.

In the case of this clone: This CDR3 is also generated by other DNA sequences in the sample. J is TRBJ2-7 and V is TRBV11-2, with 8 positions matching TRBD2. The CDR3 is 13 residues long. Trimming at V came to 6 bases and at J to 2 bases, leaving 3 bases not matched to a gene. The germline V gene encodes CDR1 SGHAT and CDR2 FQNNGV. CDR3: CASSSGLAYEQYF. In nucleotides, the CDR3 is TGTGCCAGCAGTTCGGGACTAGCCTACGAGCAGTACTTC.

This chain connects TRBV9 to TRBJ1-2; a possible D gene is TRBD1 (5 bases). V lost 3 bases, J lost 6 bases, and 15 bases lay in between. Germline V gene data show CDR1 as SGDLS and CDR2 as YYNGEE. The length of the CDR3 is 14 residues. Here the CDR3 DNA reads TGTGCCAGCAGCGGGGCGGGCAGGGTCGATGGCTACACCTTC. Translating gives CASSGAGRVDGYTF.

This clone was detected once. The V call is TRBV10-1, the J call TRBJ2-1; TRBD2 aligns across 13 bases. Germline V gives CDR1 WNHNN, CDR2 SYGVQD (reference sequence). The CDR3 sequence is 17 residues long. V lost 0 bases, J lost 3 bases, and 2 bases stayed unmatched. The CDR3 DNA is TGCGCCAGCAGTGAGTCGACTAGCGGGAGGCGCTACAATGAGCAGTTCTTC. This translates into CASSESTSGRRYNEQFF.

The V and J genes are TRBV4-1 and TRBJ1-2; D is uncertain. The germline V gene encodes CDR1 MGHRA and CDR2 YSYEKL. With 0 bases removed from V and 7 bases from J, the gap between germline ends came to 3 bases. This CDR3 comprises 11 residues. CDR3 nucleotide sequence: TGCGCCAGCAGCCAAGAGGGTGGCTACACCTTC. Translating it yields CASSQEGGYTF.

The V and J genes are TRBV19 and TRBJ2-1; TRBD2 matches 10 bases. There are 17 residues in the CDR3. Losses at the gene ends were 5 bases for V and 0 bases for J; bases not matched to a gene: 7. Germline V gene sequence: CDR1 LNHDA, CDR2 SQIVND (reference sequence). The CDR3 sequence is CASSPTSGPNSYNEQFF. DNA for the CDR3: TGTGCCAGTAGTCCGACTAGCGGGCCGAACTCCTACAATGAGCAGTTCTTC.

This chain links TRBV11-2 with TRBJ2-1, with 9 bases matching TRBD1. The J segment lost 8 bases and the V segment lost 5 bases, leaving 4 bases of the junction unmatched. The germline gives CDR1 SGHAT, CDR2 FQNNGV. The CDR3 is 13 amino acids. The CDR3 DNA follows: TGTGCCAGCAGCCGGGGACAGGGTGATGAGCAGTTCTTC. It is translated as CASSRGQGDEQFF.

CDR3 nucleotides: TGTGCCAGCAGCCCCCTTACGACAGGGGTCTACGAGCAGTACTTC. It translates to CASSPLTTGVYEQYF. The V call is TRBV7-9, the J call TRBJ2-7; 8 nucleotides agree with TRBD1. The CDR3 consists of 15 residues. The V gene's germline CDR1 is SEHNR and CDR2 FQNEAQ (reference sequence). V lost 5 bases to trimming and J lost 3 bases; unmatched junction nucleotides: 9.

V and J are TRBV29-1 and TRBJ2-7; tentatively, D is TRBD1 (6 bases). Germline V gene sequence: CDR1 SQVTM, CDR2 ANQGSEA. V lost 1 base and J lost 2, with 15 bases in between. The CDR3 is 15 residues long. The CDR3, as DNA: TGCAGCGTTGAAGTCCTCGAACAGGGAGCCTACGAGCAGTACTTC. Protein sequence: CSVEVLEQGAYEQYF.

The chain employs TRBV7-9 and TRBJ1-2, with no clear D. V lost 2 bases and J 6 bases, leaving 19 bases between the germline ends. The CDR3 totals 16 residues. Germline CDR1 and CDR2: SEHNR and FQNEAQ (reference sequence). The CDR3 DNA follows: TGTGCCAGCAGCTTACGGCAGACCGAAGATTTAGATGGCTACACCTTC. The encoded protein is CASSLRQTEDLDGYTF.

V and J are TRBV4-1 and TRBJ2-2; no clear D. CDR3 size: 16 residues. Germline values: CDR1 MGHRA, CDR2 YSYEKL. V was cut by 1 base and J by 3 bases, with 12 bases left in between. Here the CDR3 reads CASSQVGPRDTGELFF. DNA for the CDR3: TGCGCCAGCAGCCAAGTAGGACCAAGGGACACCGGGGAGCTGTTTTTT.

The chain is built from TRBV5-1 and TRBJ2-3; a weak D match, TRBD2 (5 bases). The CDR3 length is 15 residues. V lost 4 bases and J lost 2, with 14 bases in between. Germline V gives CDR1 SGHRS, CDR2 YFSETQ. Here the CDR3 reads CASSREEPFTDTQYF. The DNA of the CDR3 is TGCGCCAGCAGCCGGGAAGAGCCATTCACAGATACGCAGTATTTT.

The chain carries TRBV27 and TRBJ2-7; TRBD2 aligns across 8 bases. This CDR3 region has 14 residues. V trimming: 6 bases; J trimming: 1 base; junction bases outside the gene matches: 5. From germline, CDR1 is MNHEY and CDR2 SMNVEV (reference sequence). CDR3 region: CASSTGTSSYEQYF. The CDR3 DNA reads TGTGCCAGCAGCACCGGGACTAGTTCCTACGAGCAGTACTTC.

This clone was seen a single time. This chain joins TRBV7-8 and TRBJ1-3; D unresolved. This CDR3 is built from 14 residues. V gave up 4 bases and J gave up 9 bases, with 16 bases separating them. Germline V gene lookup returns CDR1 SGHVS and CDR2 FQNEAQ. CDR3 loop: CASSSRADRGTIYF. The CDR3 DNA is TGTGCCAGCAGCTCTAGGGCCGACCGTGGCACCATATATTTT.

In its sample, this clone was seen once. V is TRBV7-9 and J is TRBJ2-7; D is ambiguous. The ends were cut back, 7 bases at V and 1 base at J, with 14 bases in the middle. Germline values: CDR1 SEHNR, CDR2 FQNEAQ (reference sequence). This CDR3 is 14 amino acids long. CDR3 region: CASNMDGSSYEQYF. The CDR3 DNA reads TGTGCCAGCAACATGGACGGATCTTCCTACGAGCAGTACTTC. Full variable domain (outside the CDR3, taken from reference TRBV7-9 and TRBJ2-7): DTGVSQNPRHKITKRGQNVTFRCDPISEHNRLYWYRQTLGQGPEFLTYFQNEAQLEKSRLLSDRFSAERPKGSFSTLEIQRTEQGDSAMYLCASNMDGSSYEQYFGPGTRLTVT.

This clone showed up just once. V is TRBV29-1 and J is TRBJ1-1, with D possibly matching TRBD1 (5 bases). Germline V CDR1 and CDR2: SQVTM, ANQGSEA. Trimming shortened V by 3 bases and J by 8 bases, and 13 bases separated the two germline ends. The CDR3 extends over 12 amino acids. As DNA, the CDR3 is TGCAGCGTTGACGGCCCGTGGACAGAAGCTTTCTTT. It is translated as CSVDGPWTEAFF.